This T cell receptor (beta chain) is drawn from a study of blood T cells in healthy people across ages. Across the study: Through template switching, about one barcoded beta molecule was captured per two T cells, as measured in model experiments.

The CDR3 has 13 amino acids. Germline assignment: CDR1 MNHEY and CDR2 SVGAGI. V was pared by 6 bases and J by 5 bases, with 14 bases between. About this clonotype: Its antigen is undetermined.

A J-beta primer mix and a sample-barcoded 5' primer were used in a second PCR of about 7 to 12 cycles. Every sample returned 2.5 million or more CDR3-containing paired-end reads. TCRdb reanalysed the 5' RACE reads using MiXCR and keeps one entry per CDR3 protein. The repertoire has around 970,000 distinct CDR3 sequences, roughly half of them found once; the top ten carry over 20%. Total RNA amounts of at least 6 micrograms were extracted per sample. Findings of the study overall: PBMC samples, being unsorted, prevented any conclusive comparison of naive and antigen-experienced cells.

This sequence originates from a woman in her sixties in good health. Sample: blood. This chain connects TRBV6-5 to TRBJ2-7; D might be TRBD2 (5 bases). The CDR3 is CASSRGAFDEQYF. In DNA form, the CDR3 reads TGTGCCAGCAGCCGGGGAGCTTTTGACGAGCAGTACTTC.